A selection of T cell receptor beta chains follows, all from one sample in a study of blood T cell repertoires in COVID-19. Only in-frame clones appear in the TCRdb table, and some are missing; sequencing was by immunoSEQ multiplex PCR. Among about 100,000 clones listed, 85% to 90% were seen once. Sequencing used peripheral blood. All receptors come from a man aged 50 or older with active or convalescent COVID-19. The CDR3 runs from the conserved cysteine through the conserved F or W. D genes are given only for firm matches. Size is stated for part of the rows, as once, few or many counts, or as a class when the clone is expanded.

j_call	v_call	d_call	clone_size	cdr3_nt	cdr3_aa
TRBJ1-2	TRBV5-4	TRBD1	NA	TGTGCCAGCAGCTTAGTGGAACAGGGGGGCTATGGCTACACCTTC	CASSLVEQGGYGYTF
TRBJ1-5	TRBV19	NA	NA	TGTGCCAGTAGTATAGCGGCAGGCTCGAGCTATCAGCCCCAGCATTTT	CASSIAAGSSYQPQHF
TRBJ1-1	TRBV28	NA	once	TGTGCCAGCAGTTTCCAGGCGCAGGGGAACACTGAAGCTTTCTTT	CASSFQAQGNTEAFF
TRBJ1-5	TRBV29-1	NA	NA	TGCAGCGTTGAAGGGACAGCGGATCAGCCCCAGCATTTT	CSVEGTADQPQHF
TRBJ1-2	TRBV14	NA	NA	TGTGCCAGCAGCCAAGAAGGAGGGAGCCCCCTCTATGGCTACACCTTC	CASSQEGGSPLYGYTF
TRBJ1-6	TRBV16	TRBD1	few	TGTGCCAGCAGCCAGGGGCCAGGGACAGTTAATTCACCCCTCCACTTT	CASSQGPGTVNSPLHF
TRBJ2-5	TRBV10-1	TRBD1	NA	TGCGCCAGCAGTGGGTCAGGGGGCTTGGAGACCCAGTACTTC	CASSGSGGLETQYF
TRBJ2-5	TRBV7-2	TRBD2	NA	TGTGCCAGCAGCTTTTCGCGGGGGGGCCAGACCCAGTACTTC	CASSFSRGGQTQYF
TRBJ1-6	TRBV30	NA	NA	TGTGCCTGCCAGCGGGGGACGTATAATTCACCCCTCCACTTT	CACQRGTYNSPLHF
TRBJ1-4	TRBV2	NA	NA	TGTGCCAGCAGCCCCCTGGTGGGCGCGAATGAAAAACTGTTTTTT	CASSPLVGANEKLFF
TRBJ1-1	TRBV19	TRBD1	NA	TGTGCCAGCCCAGGACAGGGACCATCTGAAGCTTTCTTT	CASPGQGPSEAFF
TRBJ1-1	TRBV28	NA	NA	TGTGCCAGCAGGCCGCAGGGGACACAAAACACTGAAGCTTTCTTT	CASRPQGTQNTEAFF
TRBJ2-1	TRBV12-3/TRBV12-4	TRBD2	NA	TGTGCCACCCGGGGGGGAAGTGAGCAGTTCTTC	CATRGGSEQFF
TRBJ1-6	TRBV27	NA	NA	TGTGCCAGCGGGGGCGTAGGGTTGAGTTCACCCCTCCACTTT	CASGGVGLSSPLHF
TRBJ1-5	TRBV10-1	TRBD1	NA	TGCGCCAGCAGTCCCGGGACAGGGCGCCAGCCCCAGCATTTT	CASSPGTGRQPQHF
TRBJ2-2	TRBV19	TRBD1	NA	TGTGCCAGTAGTTTACCGGGACAGGGGGAAAGGGAGCTGTTTTTT	CASSLPGQGERELFF
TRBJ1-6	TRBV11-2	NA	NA	TGTGCCAGCAGCTTAACCCCAGGGCTGAATTCACCCCTCCACTTT	CASSLTPGLNSPLHF
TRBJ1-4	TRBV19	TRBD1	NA	TGTGCCAGTAGTCAACAGGGGGCTGAGGAAAAACTGTTTTTT	CASSQQGAEEKLFF
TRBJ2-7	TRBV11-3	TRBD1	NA	TGTGCCAGCAGCCCGGGACAGGGTATAATTTACGAGCAGTACTTC	CASSPGQGIIYEQYF
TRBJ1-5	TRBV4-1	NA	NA	TGCGCCAGCAGCCAGCAGGGCGGCAATCAGCCCCAGCATTTT	CASSQQGGNQPQHF
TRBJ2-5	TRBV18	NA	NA	TGTGCCAGCTCAGATCAACAGGGTAAAGAGACCCAGTACTTC	CASSDQQGKETQYF
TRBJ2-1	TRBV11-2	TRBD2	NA	TGTGCCAGCAGCGAGAGCGGGGGATACAATGAGCAGTTCTTC	CASSESGGYNEQFF
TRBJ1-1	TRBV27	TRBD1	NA	TGTGCCAGCAGTCCCGCGGACAGGGGGTTCGTCACTGAAGCTTTCTTT	CASSPADRGFVTEAFF
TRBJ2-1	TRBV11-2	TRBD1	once	TGTGCCAGCAGCTGGGACAGATTTTACAATGAGCAGTTCTTC	CASSWDRFYNEQFF
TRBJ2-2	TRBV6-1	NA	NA	TGTGCCAGCAGTGACCGGAGCAGCCCGGACACCGGGGAGCTGTTTTTT	CASSDRSSPDTGELFF
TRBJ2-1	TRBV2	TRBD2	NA	TGTGCCAGCTTCGGGACTAGCGGGGGGGAAGGGACCTACAATGAGCAGTTCTTC	CASFGTSGGEGTYNEQFF
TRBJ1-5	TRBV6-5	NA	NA	TGTGCCAGCCAGCCCCGCGGGGGGCCCCAGCATTTT	CASQPRGGPQHF
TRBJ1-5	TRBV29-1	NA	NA	TGCAGCGTCCTTGAGGGGGATCAGCCCCAGCATTTT	CSVLEGDQPQHF
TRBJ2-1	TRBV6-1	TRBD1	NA	TGTGCCAGCAGTGAATTCGCCGGGACAGGGGGCGGTGAGCAGTTCTTC	CASSEFAGTGGGEQFF
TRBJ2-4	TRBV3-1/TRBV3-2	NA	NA	TGTGCCAGCAGCACCGGGACCCAGGGAGGAGCCAAAAACATTCAGTACTTC	CASSTGTQGGAKNIQYF
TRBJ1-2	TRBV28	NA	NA	TGTGCCAGCAGCCCTAGTACAGGGCTGGAGGATGGCTACACCTTC	CASSPSTGLEDGYTF
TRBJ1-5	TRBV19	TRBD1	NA	TGTGCCAGTAGTTATGGGACAGGGGTGGCGGGTCAGCCCCAGCATTTT	CASSYGTGVAGQPQHF
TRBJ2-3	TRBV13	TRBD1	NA	TGTGCCAGCAGCCGCGGGGACAGGGAAACAGATACGCAGTATTTT	CASSRGDRETDTQYF
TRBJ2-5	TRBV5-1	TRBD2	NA	TGCGCCAGCAGCTTGGTGGAGGCGGGGGAAGAGACCCAGTACTTC	CASSLVEAGEETQYF
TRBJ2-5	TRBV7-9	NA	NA	TGTGCCAGCAGCCCCACTCGGTGGGAGACCCAGTACTTC	CASSPTRWETQYF
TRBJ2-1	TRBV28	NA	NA	TGTGCCAGCAGTACAAACAGGGACTACTACAATGAGCAGTTCTTC	CASSTNRDYYNEQFF
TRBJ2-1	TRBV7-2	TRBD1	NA	TGTGCCAGCAGCCAGGACAGGGGGCTTTGGAATGAGCAGTTCTTC	CASSQDRGLWNEQFF
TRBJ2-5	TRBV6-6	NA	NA	TGTGCCAGCAGTTATCTTGAGACCCAGTACTTC	CASSYLETQYF
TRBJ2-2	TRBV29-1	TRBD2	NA	TGCAGCGGCTTACTAGCGGGGGGAGCGAACACCGGGGAGCTGTTTTTT	CSGLLAGGANTGELFF
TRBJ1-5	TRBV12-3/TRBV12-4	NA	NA	TGTGCCAGCAGTCAGGGTGAACAGCCCCAGCATTTT	CASSQGEQPQHF
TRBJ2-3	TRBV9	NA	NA	TGTGCCAGCAGCGTATGGGGGCGTGGGACAGATACGCAGTATTTT	CASSVWGRGTDTQYF
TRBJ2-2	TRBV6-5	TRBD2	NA	TGTGCCAGCAGTTTCGGGGGGGGAACCGGGGAGCTGTTTTTT	CASSFGGGTGELFF
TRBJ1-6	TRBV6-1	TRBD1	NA	TGTGCCAGCAGTGCGCCTAACAGGGGAGATAATTCACCCCTCCACTTT	CASSAPNRGDNSPLHF
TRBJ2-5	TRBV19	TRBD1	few	TGTGCCAGTAGTAGACAGGGGCCAGCCCAAGAGACCCAGTACTTC	CASSRQGPAQETQYF
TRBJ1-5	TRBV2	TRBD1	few	TGTGCCAGCCGGGACAGCTTGGGGCCCCAGCATTTT	CASRDSLGPQHF
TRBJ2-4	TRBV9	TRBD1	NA	TGTGCCAGCAGCGTAGGCACAGGGGGAATAGCCAAAAACATTCAGTACTTC	CASSVGTGGIAKNIQYF
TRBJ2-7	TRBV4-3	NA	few	TGCGCCAGCAGCCAAGACGGGGGTTCCTACGAGCAGTACTTC	CASSQDGGSYEQYF
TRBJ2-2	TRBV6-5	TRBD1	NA	TGTGCCAGCAGCTGGGGACAGGGCAGTACCGGGGAGCTGTTTTTT	CASSWGQGSTGELFF
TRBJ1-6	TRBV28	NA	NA	TGTGCCAGTACCCACAGAGGGCGGAATTCACCCCTCCACTTT	CASTHRGRNSPLHF
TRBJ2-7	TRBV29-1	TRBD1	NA	TGCAGCGTTGTGGGGGACAGGACCCCCTACGAGCAGTACTTC	CSVVGDRTPYEQYF
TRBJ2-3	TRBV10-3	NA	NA	TGTGCCATCAGTGTCAGTAGCACAGATACGCAGTATTTT	CAISVSSTDTQYF
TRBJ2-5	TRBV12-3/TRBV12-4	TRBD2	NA	TGTGCCAGCACCAAGGGGGTAGCGGGGGGCCAGTACTTC	CASTKGVAGGQYF